The source of this T cell receptor (beta chain) is a study of blood T cell repertoires in COVID-19. As for the study in general: Researchers got acute and convalescent COVID-19 samples from the United States, Italy and Spain. PBMCs, B-cell-depleted T cells, or T cells were the source of the cDNA or gDNA that made up the material.

Original processing notes: Cell counts per sample came from amplifying reference gene primers. The table came from immunoSEQ multiplex PCR; TCRdb's copy has only in-frame clones and leaves some out. The V and J calls and the clone size are those of that table, but D and trimming were determined from the DNA. Here the sample spans around 200,000 clones, roughly 80% being singletons. This clone was seen a handful of times. The CDR3 length is 19 residues. V shed 2 bases and J shed 0 bases, with 22 bases lying between them. CDR1 is SEHNR and CDR2 is FQNEAQ in the germline V gene (reference sequence). Input material: peripheral blood. This TCR derives from a human donor in a cohort sampled during active COVID-19. The chain is built from TRBV7-9 and TRBJ1-1, with a possible D match to TRBD1 (6 bases). The DNA of the CDR3 is TGTGCCAGCAGCTTATCTACCGTAGGAGCTGGACAGTTGAACACTGAAGCTTTCTTT. This translates into CASSLSTVGAGQLNTEAFF.